This TCR beta chain was obtained from a study of CD8 T cells in Susac syndrome (dated by TCRdb to the late 2010s). As for the study more broadly: Among the sequenced Susac syndrome patients, about six had clinically active disease and about eight were in clinical remission. At blood withdrawal, Susac syndrome patients were therapy-naive, treated with corticosteroids (with IVIg additionally given to some), or treated with IVIg alone. Whether CD8+ T cell activation and differentiation in Susac syndrome was antigen driven was tested using repertoire sequencing.

Summary of the overall study and its limitations: In patients with Susac syndrome, the CD4+ T cell repertoire showed no detectable clonal expansion. The TCR sequencing and HLA analysis was acknowledged to have included a relatively small number of individuals.

The CDR3, cysteine through phenylalanine, is 15 amino acids long. The entry retains the CDR3 DNA only, 45 bases that are in frame from base 1. CDR1 SGHNT and CDR2 YYREEE were looked up in the germline V gene (reference sequence). Trimming accounts for 1 base at V and 7 bases at J, while the number of junction bases matched to no gene is 7. Peripheral blood CD8+ and CD4+ T cells from healthy donors, Susac syndrome patients and multiple sclerosis patients were profiled using high-throughput TCR beta sequencing. Recently defined diagnostic criteria for definite or probable disease were met by the Susac syndrome patients. Bulk CD8+ and CD4+ T cells were purified by magnetic negative isolation, whereas CD8+ TEMRA cells were enriched by FACS. Blood was drawn into EDTA tubes, processed within 24 hours, and PBMCs were isolated by density gradient centrifugation. PBMCs destined for TCR sequencing were cryopreserved in liquid nitrogen and later thawed in a 37 °C water bath. The sorted or isolated CD4+, CD8+ and CD8+ TEMRA cells had a purity of 90% or higher.

RNA was extracted using the RNeasy kit, and about 0.45 to 1 ug of the RNA was reverse transcribed with random hexamers. The immunoSEQ multiplex PCR assay, covering 54 Vbeta and 13 Jbeta segments, was used to amplify TCR beta CDR3 regions. Bias from PCR amplification was corrected by using a synthetic template baseline for primer optimization and for computational correction. In the source study's methods: Reads were annotated to V, D and J genes per IMGT and analyzed with immunoSEQ Analyzer, keeping only productive sequences. Clonality was computed as one minus Shannon entropy normalized by log2 of the number of productive unique sequences. Public and private clones were assessed among the 100 most prevalent clones of each patient and control. Clones were defined as Susac-specific if absent from the healthy and MS cohorts, from over a thousand published viral clones and from other ImmuneACCESS disease sequences. TCRdb passed the public sequencing reads through fastp at Q25 and MiXCR, retaining productive beta sequences. All rows with the same CDR3 protein become a single entry with the most common DNA and genes. For this entry, the V and J calls and clone size follow TCRdb and not the study's own pipeline. This sample holds some 94,000 distinct CDR3 sequences; over 90% were observed only once. The ten largest clones add up to roughly 0.3% of the sample.

A note on this clonotype: No cognate antigen has been identified for it. No much larger clonotype is one base removed from it; base qualities were not supplied.

Sequenced: CD4+ T cells from PBMCs. This TCR was recovered from a human donor with Susac syndrome. The rearranged chain carries TRBV5-4 and TRBJ1-4; 7 junctional bases match TRBD1. The CDR3 protein is CASSLKRGRFEKLFF. The nucleotide sequence is TGTGCCAGCAGCTTGAAAAGGGGGCGGTTTGAAAAACTGTTTTTT.